This is a list of T cell receptor beta chains from one sample in a study of metastatic and nonmetastatic thyroid tumors. TCRdb re-called the PCR reads via MiXCR. The sample lists 35,000 to 55,000 clones, roughly 3.2% seen once, with more than 7.5% in the top ten. The sequencing input was blood. These receptors all come from a female donor with papillary thyroid cancer or a benign thyroid nodule (not recorded which). Some clones in this sample may be carry-over from other donors' samples. Both conserved end residues are part of each CDR3. The D gene is left open where the match is weak. The size field is filled for only some rows; it gives once, few, many or a size class.

TRBD1	TRBV11-2	TRBJ2-7	few	CASSYWTGASYEQYF	TGTGCCAGCAGCTATTGGACAGGGGCCTCCTACGAGCAGTACTTC
-	TRBV6-2/TRBV6-3	TRBJ2-7	few	CASRYSTTSSYEHYF	TGTGCCAGCAGATACAGCACTACGAGCTCCTACGAGCATTACTTC
-	TRBV30	TRBJ1-1	many	CAWMGDADTEAFF	TGTGCCTGGATGGGGGATGCGGACACTGAAGCTTTCTTT
TRBD1	TRBV5-1	TRBJ1-6	-	CASSLAPTGEGSPLHF	TGCGCCAGCAGCTTGGCCCCGACAGGGGAGGGTTCACCCCTCCACTTT
TRBD2	TRBV19	TRBJ2-1	many	CATRLAGDRYNEQFF	TGTGCCACCAGACTAGCGGGAGATCGATACAATGAGCAGTTCTTC
-	TRBV10-3	TRBJ1-2	many	CATTRTQGGGYTF	TGTGCCACCACCCGGACGCAGGGTGGAGGCTACACCTTC
-	TRBV28	TRBJ2-2	many	CASSFRERADTGELFF	TGTGCCAGCAGTTTTCGTGAAAGAGCGGACACCGGGGAGCTGTTTTTT
-	TRBV27	TRBJ2-7	-	CASSYSAFGHNYEQYF	TGTGCCAGCAGTTACTCAGCCTTTGGGCACAACTACGAGCAGTACTTC
TRBD1	TRBV6-1	TRBJ1-2	many	CASSYRPGQGPHGYTF	TGTGCCAGCAGTTATAGGCCGGGACAGGGGCCTCATGGCTACACCTTC
TRBD2	TRBV29-1	TRBJ2-6	-	CSVGGGAGANVLTF	TGCAGCGTTGGGGGAGGGGCTGGGGCCAACGTCCTGACTTTC
-	TRBV5-6	TRBJ2-4	many	CASSSEGPLKNIQYF	TGTGCCAGCAGCTCGGAGGGACCGCTTAAAAACATTCAGTACTTC
-	TRBV28	TRBJ1-2	few	CASSRGNYGYTF	TGTGCCAGCAGCCGGGGTAACTATGGCTACACCTTC
-	TRBV6-1	TRBJ1-2	many	CASSERGSGYGYTF	TGTGCCAGCAGTGAACGGGGGAGCGGCTATGGCTACACCTTC
-	TRBV3-1	TRBJ2-3	-	CASGGSGRTDRQYF	TGTGCCAGTGGGGGTAGCGGACGCACAGATAGGCAGTATTTT
-	TRBV5-4	TRBJ2-7	many	CASSLERASSYEQYF	TGTGCCAGCAGCTTGGAACGGGCAAGCTCCTACGAGCAGTACTTC
TRBD1	TRBV12-5	TRBJ2-1	many	CASGLRQGADNEQFF	TGTGCTAGTGGTTTGAGGCAGGGGGCGGACAATGAGCAGTTCTTC
-	TRBV5-4	TRBJ1-6	-	CASSFGILGSPLHF	TGTGCCAGCAGCTTCGGGATCTTAGGATCACCCCTCCACTTT
-	TRBV29-1	TRBJ2-7	many	CSVNTGSNEQYF	TGCAGCGTCAACACAGGGTCTAACGAGCAGTACTTC
-	TRBV28	TRBJ1-2	many	CASLGQSYGYTF	TGTGCCAGCCTTGGACAGTCGTATGGCTACACCTTC
TRBD1	TRBV11-1	TRBJ2-7	many	CASSLAGTGPYEQYF	TGTGCCAGCAGCTTAGCCGGGACAGGGCCCTACGAGCAGTACTTC
TRBD1	TRBV20-1	TRBJ1-6	-	CSARPGQPRESLHF	TGCAGTGCTAGACCGGGACAGCCCAGGGAGTCCCTCCACTTT
-	TRBV19	TRBJ1-1	few	CASSGRTDTEAFF	TGTGCCAGTAGTGGCCGGACAGACACTGAAGCTTTCTTT